This T cell receptor beta chain was captured in a study of CD8 T cells in Susac syndrome. With random hexamers, reverse transcription was performed on about 0.5 to 1 ug of RNA. The method of amplification for TCR beta CDR3 was immunoSEQ multiplex PCR, covering 54 Vbeta and 13 Jbeta. TCRdb analysed the immunoSEQ multiplex PCR reads with MiXCR anew, one entry per CDR3 protein. The top ten hold around 0.21% of the sample, which has roughly 140,000 distinct CDR3 sequences, roughly 94% seen once. Sequencing of TCR beta drew on CD8+ and CD4+ T cells from blood. Sequences were obtained from CD8+ T cells from PBMCs. This receptor was identified in a human donor with multiple sclerosis.

The DNA for the CDR3 is TGCAGCGGTGATAAACTTTATGGCTACACCTTC. Amino acid sequence: CSGDKLYGYTF. The rearrangement joins TRBV29-1 to TRBJ1-2; no firm D call. The germline V and J ends were trimmed by 7 bases and 5 bases, with 11 bases remaining between them. Germline CDR1 and CDR2: SQVTM and ANQGSEA. CDR3 length equals 11 residues.